The sequence of this TCR beta chain was determined in a study of control samples from healthy donors and cancer patients. Per the germline V gene, CDR1 is SEHNR and CDR2 is FQNEAQ (reference sequence). V lost 10 bases to trimming and J lost 5 bases, with 18 bases between them. The CDR3 consists of 14 residues. Clones were read by immunoSEQ multiplex PCR, and TCRdb kept only the in-frame ones, dropping some. The table lists approximately 160,000 clones, 93% of them singletons, with 4.1% in the top ten. The clonotype originates from a woman aged 60 to 75 in good health. Source material: blood. This chain uses TRBV7-9 with TRBJ2-1, with a weak D call TRBD1 (6 bases). CDR3 loop: CANPGRAGDNEQFF. The CDR3 DNA reads as TGTGCCAACCCCGGTAGGGCAGGGGACAATGAGCAGTTCTTC.